The clone carrying this T cell receptor beta chain has just a few counts. This specimen belongs to a study of blood T cell repertoires in COVID-19. Profiled with immunoSEQ multiplex PCR; TCRdb holds only in-frame clones, not every one. The table records fewer than 80,000 clones, less than 90% of them present only once. The source material was peripheral blood. The receptor was derived from a human donor in a cohort sampled during active COVID-19.

DNA for the CDR3: TGTGCCAGCAGCGTGGACAGGGCCAGCACCGGGGAGCTGTTTTTT. It specifies CASSVDRASTGELFF. The chain has TRBV2 and TRBJ2-2, with 8 nucleotides matching TRBD1. Germline CDR1 and CDR2: SNHLY and FYNNEI. The CDR3 consists of 15 residues. The V and J ends lost 6 bases and 4 bases, in that order; junction bases with no gene match: 7.